The rows below give T cell receptor beta chains drawn from one sample of a study of cytomegalovirus exposure and HLA in healthy donors. TCRdb's copy holds only in-frame clones and misses some; the assay was immunoSEQ multiplex PCR. Among 85,000 to 110,000 clones listed, 65% to 80% were seen once. The sample was PBMCs. These receptors were taken from a young woman in good health and CMV-seropositive. Each CDR3 is given without its conserved first and last residue.

J | V | CDR3
TRBJ2-5 | TRBV7-6 | ASSLVDSMETQY
TRBJ2-2 | TRBV9 | ASSGNSGGLHGELF
TRBJ2-7 | TRBV29-1 | SVVIGSYEQY
TRBJ1-2 | TRBV28 | ASSPGVGYT
TRBJ2-2 | TRBV7-3 | ASSSLAGGTGELF
TRBJ2-2 | TRBV5-1 | ASRMAGGPTGELF
TRBJ1-2 | TRBV5-8 | ATYYPTENFNYGYT
TRBJ1-2 | TRBV7-2 | ASSLGGQGVGGYT
TRBJ2-3 | TRBV6-5 | ASSYAQPGGTDTQY
TRBJ1-4 | TRBV2 | ASLKGGYTNEKLF
TRBJ2-2 | TRBV7-2 | ASSLASGLAGNAGELF
TRBJ2-1 | TRBV5-1 | ASSSPGLAISLYNEQF
TRBJ1-1 | TRBV6-1 | ASSEISSAEAF
TRBJ1-1 | TRBV7-2 | ASSLTRGTGAEAF
TRBJ2-7 | TRBV28 | ASSPGFYEQY
TRBJ2-7 | TRBV2 | ASSREAAYEQY
TRBJ1-6 | TRBV7-6 | ASSLGVRGGRGSPLH
TRBJ1-5 | TRBV18 | ASSERDGTKPQH
TRBJ2-1 | TRBV5-4 | ASSFRLEQF
TRBJ1-1 | TRBV27 | ASSFLQGMNTEAF
TRBJ2-7 | TRBV7-2 | ASSRGPQPSEQY